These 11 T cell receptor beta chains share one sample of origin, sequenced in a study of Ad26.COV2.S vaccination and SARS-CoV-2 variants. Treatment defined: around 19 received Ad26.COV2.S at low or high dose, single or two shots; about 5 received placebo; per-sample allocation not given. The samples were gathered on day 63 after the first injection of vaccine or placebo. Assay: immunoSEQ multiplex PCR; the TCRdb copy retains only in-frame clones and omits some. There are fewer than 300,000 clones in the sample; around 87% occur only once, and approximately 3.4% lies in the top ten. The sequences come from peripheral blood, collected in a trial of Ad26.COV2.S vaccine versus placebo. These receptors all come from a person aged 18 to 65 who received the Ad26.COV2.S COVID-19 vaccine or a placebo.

The CDR3 sequence: CAIGDRGGVNTEAFF. DNA of the CDR3: TGTGCCATCGGGGACAGGGGGGGAGTGAACACTGAAGCTTTCTTT. This chain connects TRBV10-3 to TRBJ1-1; TRBD1 matches at 11 bases. Germline V gene data show CDR1 as ENHRY and CDR2 as SYGVKD. CDR3 length: 15 residues. After removal of 8 bases from V and 0 bases from J, the junction contained 5 bases not matched to a gene.

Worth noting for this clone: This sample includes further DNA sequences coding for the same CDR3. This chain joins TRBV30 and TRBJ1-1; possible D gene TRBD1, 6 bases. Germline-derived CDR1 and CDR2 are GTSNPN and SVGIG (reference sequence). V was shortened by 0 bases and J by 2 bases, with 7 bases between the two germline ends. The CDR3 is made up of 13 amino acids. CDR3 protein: CAWSVGGNTEAFF. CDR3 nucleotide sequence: TGTGCCTGGAGTGTAGGGGGTAACACTGAAGCTTTCTTT.

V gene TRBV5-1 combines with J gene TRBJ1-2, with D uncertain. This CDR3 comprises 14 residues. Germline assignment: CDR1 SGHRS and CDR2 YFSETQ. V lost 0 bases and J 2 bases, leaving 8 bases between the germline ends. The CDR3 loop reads CASSLAEVNYGYTF. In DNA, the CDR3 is TGCGCCAGCAGCTTGGCGGAAGTGAACTATGGCTACACCTTC.

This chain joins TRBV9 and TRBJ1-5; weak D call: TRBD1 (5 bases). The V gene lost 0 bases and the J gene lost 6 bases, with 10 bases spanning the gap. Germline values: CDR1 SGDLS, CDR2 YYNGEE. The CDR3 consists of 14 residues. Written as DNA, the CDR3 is TGTGCCAGCAGCGTAGAACCCCAGGGTCAGCCCCAGCATTTT. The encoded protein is CASSVEPQGQPQHF.

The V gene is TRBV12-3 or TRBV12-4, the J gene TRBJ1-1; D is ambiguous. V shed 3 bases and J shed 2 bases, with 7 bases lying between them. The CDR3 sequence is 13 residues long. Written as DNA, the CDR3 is TGTGCCAGCAGTTTCCAGGTTAACACTGAAGCTTTCTTT. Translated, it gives CASSFQVNTEAFF.

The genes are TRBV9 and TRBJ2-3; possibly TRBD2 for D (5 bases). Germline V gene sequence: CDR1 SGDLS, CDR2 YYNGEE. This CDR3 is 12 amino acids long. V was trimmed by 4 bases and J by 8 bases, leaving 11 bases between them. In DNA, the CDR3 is TGTGCCAGCAGCCCCCAAGAGGGTACGCAGTATTTT. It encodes CASSPQEGTQYF.

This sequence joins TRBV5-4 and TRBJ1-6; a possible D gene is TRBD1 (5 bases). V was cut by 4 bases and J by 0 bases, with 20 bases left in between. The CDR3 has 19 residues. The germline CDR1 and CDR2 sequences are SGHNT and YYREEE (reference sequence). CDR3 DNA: TGTGCCAGCAGCCCGACCGGGGTTTTGGGGGGCTCCTATAATTCACCCCTCCACTTT. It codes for CASSPTGVLGGSYNSPLHF.

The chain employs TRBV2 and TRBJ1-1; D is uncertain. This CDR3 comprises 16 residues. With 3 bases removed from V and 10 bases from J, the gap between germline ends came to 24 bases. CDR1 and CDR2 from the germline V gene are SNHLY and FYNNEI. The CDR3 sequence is CASSEVGGAGGLGAFF. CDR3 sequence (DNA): TGTGCCAGCAGTGAGGTTGGTGGTGCAGGAGGTCTCGGAGCTTTCTTT.

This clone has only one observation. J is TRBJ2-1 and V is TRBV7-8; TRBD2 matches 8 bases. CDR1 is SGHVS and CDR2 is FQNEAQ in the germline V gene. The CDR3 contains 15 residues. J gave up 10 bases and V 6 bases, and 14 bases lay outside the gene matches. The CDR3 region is CASSYVSAGAWEQFF. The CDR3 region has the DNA TGTGCCAGCAGTTACGTCTCAGCGGGAGCGTGGGAGCAGTTCTTC.

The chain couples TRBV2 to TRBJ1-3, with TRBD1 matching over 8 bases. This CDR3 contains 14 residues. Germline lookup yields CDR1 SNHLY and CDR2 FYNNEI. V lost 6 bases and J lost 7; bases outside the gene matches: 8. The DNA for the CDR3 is TGTGCCAGCAGCGTCAGGGGGCGGCGGAACACCATATATTTT. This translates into CASSVRGRRNTIYF.

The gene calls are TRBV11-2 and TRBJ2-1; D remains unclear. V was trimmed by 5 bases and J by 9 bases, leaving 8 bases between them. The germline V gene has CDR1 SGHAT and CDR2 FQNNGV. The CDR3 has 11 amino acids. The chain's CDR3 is CASSVNSEQFF. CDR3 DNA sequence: TGTGCCAGCAGCGTTAACAGTGAGCAGTTCTTC.